This TCR beta chain was captured by sequencing in a study of blood T cell repertoires in COVID-19. Profiling relied on immunoSEQ multiplex PCR, and the TCRdb table lists in-frame clones only, not all of them. This sample carries about 160,000 clones, 90% of them seen once, and the ten largest clones take roughly a sixth. CDR1 is SGHRS and CDR2 is YFSETQ in the germline V gene. V was shortened by 3 bases and J by 0 bases, with 11 bases between the two germline ends. The CDR3 sequence is 15 residues long. The TCR originated in a man aged 55 to 70 with active or convalescent COVID-19. The V gene is TRBV5-1, the J gene TRBJ2-3; possibly TRBD1 for D (6 bases). The material sequenced was peripheral blood. The CDR3 DNA sequence: TGCGCCAGCAGCTGGAAAGACAGGAGCACAGATACGCAGTATTTT. Amino acid sequence: CASSWKDRSTDTQYF.